The rows below give T cell receptor beta chains drawn from one sample of a study of T cells in tumors after PD-1 blockade. Here immunoSEQ multiplex PCR was the method, and the copy in TCRdb shows in-frame clones only, minus some. This sample has around 45,000 clones; roughly three quarters occur once, and the top ten carry 8% to 9.5%. The sequenced sample was PBMCs, obtained before anti-PD-1 therapy. The receptors here all came from a human donor with advanced basal cell or squamous cell carcinoma (not recorded which). Both conserved end residues are part of each CDR3. Fields, in order: J gene, V gene, clone size, CDR3 protein. Where a row states a size, it is once, few, many or the class of an expanded clone; other rows omit it.

TRBJ1-2 | TRBV29-1 | - | CSIDYQDSPGCTF
TRBJ1-4 | TRBV6-5 | - | CASTSGQGVEKLFF
TRBJ2-5 | TRBV4-2 | many | CASSQMGTSGENF
TRBJ2-1 | TRBV9 | - | CASSKYNEQFF
TRBJ2-3 | TRBV4-1 | - | CASSQAGTSLTNTQYF
TRBJ2-2 | TRBV4-2 | - | CASSYLSGRDAGELFF
TRBJ2-5 | TRBV27 | - | CASRLTGTVGLETQYF
TRBJ2-2 | TRBV5-4 | - | CASSPSASGGYTGELFF
TRBJ1-2 | TRBV27 | few | CASRPRSLGYGYTF
TRBJ2-7 | TRBV3-1/TRBV3-2 | - | CASSPNFAAGEQYF
TRBJ2-7 | TRBV18 | - | CASSPSGGGYEQYF
TRBJ2-2 | TRBV11-3 | - | CASSTLEGLAGELFF
TRBJ2-7 | TRBV29-1 | - | CSVEGGNTYEQYF
TRBJ2-7 | TRBV4-1 | - | CASSQLAGVVYEQYF
TRBJ1-5 | TRBV2 | - | CASSDGWEAISNQPQHF
TRBJ1-1 | TRBV27 | - | CASSYREGNTEAFF
TRBJ2-3 | TRBV2 | - | CASSEASYSGSATDTQYF
TRBJ1-1 | TRBV29-1 | - | CSVVGGLGTEAFF